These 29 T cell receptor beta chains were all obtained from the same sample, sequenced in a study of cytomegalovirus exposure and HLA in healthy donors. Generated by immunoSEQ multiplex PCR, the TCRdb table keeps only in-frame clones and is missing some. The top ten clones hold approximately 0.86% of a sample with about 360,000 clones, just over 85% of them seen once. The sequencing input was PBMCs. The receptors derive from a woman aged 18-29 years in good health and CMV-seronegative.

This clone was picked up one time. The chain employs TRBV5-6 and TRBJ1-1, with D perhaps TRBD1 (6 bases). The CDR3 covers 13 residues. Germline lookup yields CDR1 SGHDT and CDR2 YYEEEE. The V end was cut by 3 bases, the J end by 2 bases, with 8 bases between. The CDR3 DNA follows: TGTGCCAGCAGCTGGACAGTCAACACTGAAGCTTTCTTT. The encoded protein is CASSWTVNTEAFF.

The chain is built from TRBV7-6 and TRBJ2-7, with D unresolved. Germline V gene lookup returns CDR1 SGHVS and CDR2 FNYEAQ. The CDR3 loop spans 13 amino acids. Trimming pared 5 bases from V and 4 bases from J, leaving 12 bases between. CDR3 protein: CASSVRQNYEQYF. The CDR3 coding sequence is TGTGCCAGCAGCGTCAGACAAAATTACGAGCAGTACTTC.

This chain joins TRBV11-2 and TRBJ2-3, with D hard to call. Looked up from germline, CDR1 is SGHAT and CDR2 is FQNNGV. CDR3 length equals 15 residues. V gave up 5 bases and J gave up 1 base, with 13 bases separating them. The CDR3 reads CASSLWRGGTDTQYF. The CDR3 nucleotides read TGTGCCAGCAGCCTCTGGAGAGGAGGCACAGATACGCAGTATTTT.

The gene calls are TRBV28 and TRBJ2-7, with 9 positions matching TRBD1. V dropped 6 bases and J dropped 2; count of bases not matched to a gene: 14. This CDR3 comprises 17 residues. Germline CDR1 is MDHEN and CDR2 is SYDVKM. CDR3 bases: TGTGCCAGCAGCCCCGTCTCGGGACAGGGCCTCACCTACGAGCAGTACTTC. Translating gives CASSPVSGQGLTYEQYF.

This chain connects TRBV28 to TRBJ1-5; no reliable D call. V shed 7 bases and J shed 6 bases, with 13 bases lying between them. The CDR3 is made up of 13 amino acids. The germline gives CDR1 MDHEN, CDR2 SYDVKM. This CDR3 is CASTQGGSQPQHF. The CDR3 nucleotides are TGTGCCAGCACCCAAGGTGGGAGTCAGCCCCAGCATTTT.

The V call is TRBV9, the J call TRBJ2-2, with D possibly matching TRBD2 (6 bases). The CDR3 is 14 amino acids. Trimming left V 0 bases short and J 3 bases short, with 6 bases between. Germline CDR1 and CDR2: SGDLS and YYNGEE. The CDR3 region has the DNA TGTGCCAGCAGCGTAGCGGGGGACACCGGGGAGCTGTTTTTT. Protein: CASSVAGDTGELFF. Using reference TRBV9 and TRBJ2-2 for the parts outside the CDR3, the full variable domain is DSGVTQTPKHLITATGQRVTLRCSPRSGDLSVYWYQQSLDQGLQFLIQYYNGEERAKGNILERFSAQQFPDLHSELNLSSLELGDSALYFCASSVAGDTGELFFGEGSRLTVL.

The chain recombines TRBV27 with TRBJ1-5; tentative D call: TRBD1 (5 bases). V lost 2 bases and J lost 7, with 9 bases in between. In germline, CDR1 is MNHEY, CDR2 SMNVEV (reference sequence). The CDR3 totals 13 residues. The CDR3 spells CASSLGATQPQHF. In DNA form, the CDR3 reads TGTGCCAGCAGTTTAGGGGCGACGCAGCCCCAGCATTTT.

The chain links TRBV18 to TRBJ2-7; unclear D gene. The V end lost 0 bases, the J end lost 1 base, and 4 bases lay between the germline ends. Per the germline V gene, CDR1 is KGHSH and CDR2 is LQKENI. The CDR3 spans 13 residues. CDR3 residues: CASSPPQSYEQYF. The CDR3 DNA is TGTGCCAGCTCACCACCTCAGTCCTACGAGCAGTACTTC.

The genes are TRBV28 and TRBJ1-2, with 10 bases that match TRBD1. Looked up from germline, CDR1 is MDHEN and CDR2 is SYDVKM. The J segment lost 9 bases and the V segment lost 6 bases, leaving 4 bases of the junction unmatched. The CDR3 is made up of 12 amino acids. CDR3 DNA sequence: TGTGCCAGCAGGACAGGGGGCGGTAGCTACACCTTC. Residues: CASRTGGGSYTF.

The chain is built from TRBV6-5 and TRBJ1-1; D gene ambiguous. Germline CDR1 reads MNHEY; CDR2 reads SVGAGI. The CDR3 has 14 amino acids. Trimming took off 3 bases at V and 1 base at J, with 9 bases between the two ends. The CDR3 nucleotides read TGTGCCAGCAGTTATGAACAGCCGAACACTGAAGCTTTCTTT. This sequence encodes CASSYEQPNTEAFF.

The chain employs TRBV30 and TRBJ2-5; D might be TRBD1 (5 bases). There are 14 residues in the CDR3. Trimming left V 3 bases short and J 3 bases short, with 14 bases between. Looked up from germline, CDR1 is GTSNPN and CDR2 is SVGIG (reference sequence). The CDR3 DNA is TGTGCCTGGAGAAACGGCGGACAAGAAGAGACCCAGTACTTC. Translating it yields CAWRNGGQEETQYF.

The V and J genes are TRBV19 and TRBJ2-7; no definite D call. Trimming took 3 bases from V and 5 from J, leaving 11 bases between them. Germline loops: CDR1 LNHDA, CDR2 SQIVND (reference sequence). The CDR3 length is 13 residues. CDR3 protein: CASSISASNEQYF. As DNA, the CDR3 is TGTGCCAGTAGTATTTCGGCTAGTAACGAGCAGTACTTC.

The CDR3 loop reads CASSPPTGGTGELFF. DNA of the CDR3: TGTGCCAGCAGCCCTCCTACAGGGGGCACCGGGGAGCTGTTTTTT. V usage is TRBV4-2 and J usage is TRBJ2-2; 8 bases align to TRBD1. The CDR3 sequence is 15 residues long. Per germline, CDR1 LGHNA and CDR2 YNFKEQ. V lost 4 bases and J lost 4; bases outside the gene matches: 5.

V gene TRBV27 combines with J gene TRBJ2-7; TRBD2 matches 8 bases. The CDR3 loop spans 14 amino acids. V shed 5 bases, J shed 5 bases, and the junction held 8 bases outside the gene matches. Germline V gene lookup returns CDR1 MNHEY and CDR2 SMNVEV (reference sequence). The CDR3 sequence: CASSPRTSIHEQYF. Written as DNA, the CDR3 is TGTGCCAGCAGTCCAAGGACTAGCATCCACGAGCAGTACTTC.

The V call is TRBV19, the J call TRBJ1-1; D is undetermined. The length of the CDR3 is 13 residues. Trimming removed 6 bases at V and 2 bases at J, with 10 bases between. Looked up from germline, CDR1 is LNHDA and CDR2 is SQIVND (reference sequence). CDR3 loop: CASSTKSNTEAFF. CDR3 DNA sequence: TGTGCCAGTAGCACTAAGTCAAACACTGAAGCTTTCTTT.

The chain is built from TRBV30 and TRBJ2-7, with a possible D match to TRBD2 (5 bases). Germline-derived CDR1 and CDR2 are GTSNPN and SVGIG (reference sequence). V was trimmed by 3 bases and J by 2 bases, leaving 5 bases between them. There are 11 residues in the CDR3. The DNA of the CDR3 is TGTGCCTGGAGCGGGACCTACGAGCAGTACTTC. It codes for CAWSGTYEQYF.

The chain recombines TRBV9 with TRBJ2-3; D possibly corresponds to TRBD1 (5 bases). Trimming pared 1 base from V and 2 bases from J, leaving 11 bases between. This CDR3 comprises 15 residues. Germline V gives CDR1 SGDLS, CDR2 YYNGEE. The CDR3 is CASSVLTDLTDTQYF. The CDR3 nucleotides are TGTGCCAGCAGCGTATTGACAGATCTCACAGATACGCAGTATTTT.

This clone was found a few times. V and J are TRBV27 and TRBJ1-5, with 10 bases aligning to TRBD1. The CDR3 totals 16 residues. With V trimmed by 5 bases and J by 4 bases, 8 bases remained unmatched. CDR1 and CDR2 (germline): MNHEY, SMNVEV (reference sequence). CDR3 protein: CASSPWDRGENQPQHF. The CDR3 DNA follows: TGTGCCAGCAGTCCGTGGGACAGGGGAGAAAATCAGCCCCAGCATTTT.

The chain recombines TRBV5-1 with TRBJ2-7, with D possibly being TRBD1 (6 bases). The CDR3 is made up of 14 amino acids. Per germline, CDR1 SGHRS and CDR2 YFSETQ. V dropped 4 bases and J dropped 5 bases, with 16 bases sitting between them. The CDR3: CASSQRTPGDEQYF. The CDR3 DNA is TGCGCCAGCAGCCAACGGACGCCAGGGGACGAGCAGTACTTC. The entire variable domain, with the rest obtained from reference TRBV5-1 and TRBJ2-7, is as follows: KAGVTQTPRYLIKTRGQQVTLSCSPISGHRSVSWYQQTPGQGLQFLFEYFSETQRNKGNFPGRFSGRQFSNSRSEMNVSTLELGDSALYLCASSQRTPGDEQYFGPGTRLTVT.

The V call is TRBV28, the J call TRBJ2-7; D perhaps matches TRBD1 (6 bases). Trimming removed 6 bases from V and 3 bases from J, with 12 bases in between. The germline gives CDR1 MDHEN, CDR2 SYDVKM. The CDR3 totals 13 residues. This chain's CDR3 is CASSQGHLYEQYF. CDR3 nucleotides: TGTGCCAGCAGCCAGGGACACCTCTACGAGCAGTACTTC.

In nucleotides, the CDR3 is TGTGCCAGCTCACCACAGGGAGGCGGGCCCTCTGGAAACACCATATATTTT. Protein: CASSPQGGGPSGNTIYF. The rearrangement uses TRBV18 and TRBJ1-3; D is unresolved. With 1 base removed from V and 0 bases from J, the gap between germline ends came to 13 bases. The CDR3 spans 17 residues. Germline CDR1 reads KGHSH; CDR2 reads LQKENI. The full variable domain, rest sourced from reference TRBV18 and TRBJ1-3, is NAGVMQNPRHLVRRRGQEARLRCSPMKGHSHVYWYRQLPEEGLKFMVYLQKENIIDESGMPKERFSAEFPKEGPSILRIQQVVRGDSAAYFCASSPQGGGPSGNTIYFGEGSWLTVV.

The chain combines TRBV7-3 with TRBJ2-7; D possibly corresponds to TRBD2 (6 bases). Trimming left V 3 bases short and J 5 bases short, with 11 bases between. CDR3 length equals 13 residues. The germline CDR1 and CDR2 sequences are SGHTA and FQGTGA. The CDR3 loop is CASSFGGVDEQYF. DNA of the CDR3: TGTGCCAGCAGCTTTGGCGGGGTAGACGAGCAGTACTTC.

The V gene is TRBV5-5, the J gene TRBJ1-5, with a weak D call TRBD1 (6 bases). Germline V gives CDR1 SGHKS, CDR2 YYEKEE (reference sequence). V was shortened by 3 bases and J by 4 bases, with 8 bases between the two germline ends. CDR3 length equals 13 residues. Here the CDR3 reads CASSYTGNQPQHF. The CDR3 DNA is TGTGCCAGCAGCTACACAGGGAATCAGCCCCAGCATTTT.

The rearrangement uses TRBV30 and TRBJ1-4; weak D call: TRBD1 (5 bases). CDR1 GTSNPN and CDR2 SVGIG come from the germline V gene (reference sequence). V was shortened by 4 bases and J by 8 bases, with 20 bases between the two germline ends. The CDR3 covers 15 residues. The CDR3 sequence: CAWTQVGFPGEKLFF. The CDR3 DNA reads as TGTGCCTGGACACAGGTGGGGTTTCCCGGAGAAAAACTGTTTTTT.

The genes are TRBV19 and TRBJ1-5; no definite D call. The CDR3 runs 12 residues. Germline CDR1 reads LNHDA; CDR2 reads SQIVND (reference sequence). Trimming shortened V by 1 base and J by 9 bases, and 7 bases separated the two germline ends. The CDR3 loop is CASSIGERPQHF. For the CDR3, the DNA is TGTGCCAGTAGTATAGGCGAGCGGCCCCAGCATTTT.

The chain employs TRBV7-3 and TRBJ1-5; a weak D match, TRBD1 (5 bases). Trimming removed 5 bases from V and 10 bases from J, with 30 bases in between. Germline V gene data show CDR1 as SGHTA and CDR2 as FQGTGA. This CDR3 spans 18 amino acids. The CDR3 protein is CASSGGLGGPPLDGPQHF. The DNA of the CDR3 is TGTGCCAGCAGCGGAGGGTTGGGGGGACCGCCCCTAGATGGTCCCCAGCATTTT. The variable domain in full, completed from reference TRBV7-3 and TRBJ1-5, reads GAGVSQTPSNKVTEKGKYVELRCDPISGHTALYWYRQSLGQGPEFLIYFQGTGAADDSGLPNDRFFAVRPEGSVSTLKIQRTERGDSAVYLCASSGGLGGPPLDGPQHFGDGTRLSIL.

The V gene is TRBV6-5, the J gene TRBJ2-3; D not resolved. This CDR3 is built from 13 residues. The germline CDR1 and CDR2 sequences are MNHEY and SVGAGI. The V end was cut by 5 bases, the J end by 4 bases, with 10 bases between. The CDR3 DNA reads TGTGCCAGCAGTCGTGATCCGGCAGATACGCAGTATTTT. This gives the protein CASSRDPADTQYF.

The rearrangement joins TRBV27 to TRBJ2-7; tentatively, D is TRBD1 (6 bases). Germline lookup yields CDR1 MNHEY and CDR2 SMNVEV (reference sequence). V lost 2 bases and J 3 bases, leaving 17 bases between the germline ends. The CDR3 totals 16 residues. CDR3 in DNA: TGTGCCAGCAGTTTAACCTCAGGGGCCTTATTCTACGAGCAGTACTTC. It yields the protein CASSLTSGALFYEQYF.

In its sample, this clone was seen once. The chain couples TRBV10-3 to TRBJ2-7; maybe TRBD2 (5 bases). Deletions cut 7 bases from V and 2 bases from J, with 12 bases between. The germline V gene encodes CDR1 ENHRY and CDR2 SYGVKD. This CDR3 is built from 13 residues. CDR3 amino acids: CAIKDFNTYEQYF. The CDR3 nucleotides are TGTGCCATCAAGGACTTTAACACCTACGAGCAGTACTTC.